The T cell receptor (beta chain) described here comes from a study of T cells in localized non-small cell lung cancer. General observations from the study: Uninvolved neighboring lung showed the greatest T cell clonality, exceeding tumor. In adjacent lung, a median roughly 60 of the top 100 tumor clones were found. Heterogeneity remains possible, as sequencing covered one tumor region only.

Profiled with immunoSEQ multiplex PCR; TCRdb holds only in-frame clones, not every one. Among under 150,000 clones listed, approximately 88% were seen once. CDR1 is SGHTA, CDR2 FQGNSA, per germline. CDR3 length equals 15 residues. After removal of 5 bases from V and 8 bases from J, the junction contained 10 bases not matched to a gene. As concerns this clone: The antigen is undetermined.

The sequence was obtained from a female donor aged 60 or older with stage I lung adenocarcinoma. The sample in question was peripheral blood, obtained before any cancer treatment. The chain carries TRBV7-2 and TRBJ1-4, with TRBD1 matching 8 bases. The CDR3 is CASSLQTGAFEKLFF. CDR3 coding DNA: TGTGCCAGCAGCCTCCAGACAGGGGCGTTCGAAAAACTGTTTTTT.